These 21 T cell receptor beta chains were sequenced from one sample in a study of cytomegalovirus exposure and HLA in healthy donors. Both 60 Vbeta primers and 13 Jbeta primers went into the PCR. Profiled with immunoSEQ multiplex PCR; TCRdb holds only in-frame clones, not every one. The sample includes some 240,000 clones, about nine tenths of them seen just once. The specimen was PBMCs. The receptors originated from a girl aged 2-10 years in good health and CMV-seronegative.

The rearrangement joins TRBV6-1 to TRBJ2-1, with D possibly TRBD2 on 6 matching bases. The V end was cut by 5 bases, the J end by 4 bases, with 12 bases between. From germline, CDR1 is MNHNS and CDR2 SASEGT. This CDR3 spans 14 amino acids. The CDR3 sequence: CASSRLEGYNEQFF. CDR3 nucleotide sequence: TGTGCCAGCAGTCGACTAGAAGGGTACAATGAGCAGTTCTTC.

The chain joins TRBV28 to TRBJ2-1; TRBD2 matches at 11 bases. The V gene end was trimmed by 5 bases and the J gene end by 3 bases; junction bases not matched to a gene: 6. In germline, CDR1 is MDHEN, CDR2 SYDVKM. The CDR3 runs 16 residues. CDR3 region: CASSPPSGGFYNEQFF. As DNA, the CDR3 is TGTGCCAGCAGTCCCCCTAGCGGGGGGTTCTACAATGAGCAGTTCTTC.

J is TRBJ1-1 and V is TRBV29-1; D possibly corresponds to TRBD1 (5 bases). The CDR3 extends over 13 amino acids. The germline V gene encodes CDR1 SQVTM and CDR2 ANQGSEA. V gave up 6 bases and J gave up 1 base, with 12 bases separating them. CDR3 DNA: TGCAGCGTCGCTATGGGGGGGAACACTGAAGCTTTCTTT. This gives the protein CSVAMGGNTEAFF.

In DNA form, the CDR3 reads TGTGCCAGCAGCTCTCACAGGGGGAATCAGCCCCAGCATTTT. Its protein is CASSSHRGNQPQHF. The gene calls are TRBV11-2 and TRBJ1-5, with 8 bases fitting TRBD1. The J segment lost 4 bases and the V segment lost 4 bases, leaving 3 bases of the junction unmatched. CDR1 SGHAT and CDR2 FQNNGV come from the germline V gene. This CDR3 contains 14 residues. The full variable domain, with the rest looked up from reference TRBV11-2 and TRBJ1-5, is EAGVAQSPRYKIIEKRQSVAFWCNPISGHATLYWYQQILGQGPKLLIQFQNNGVVDDSQLPKDRFSAERLKGVDSTLKIQPAKLEDSAVYLCASSSHRGNQPQHFGDGTRLSIL.

The chain couples TRBV6-5 to TRBJ2-7; TRBD2 agrees at 8 bases. The CDR3 has 13 residues. Trimming at V came to 10 bases and at J to 4 bases, leaving 9 bases not matched to a gene. Germline V gene data show CDR1 as MNHEY and CDR2 as SVGAGI. This CDR3 reads CATQREPLYEQYF. CDR3 nucleotides: TGTGCCACACAGCGGGAGCCGTTATACGAGCAGTACTTC.

V gene TRBV6-1 combines with J gene TRBJ2-1; TRBD2 is a possible D gene (6 bases). This CDR3 spans 19 amino acids. Trimming removed 2 bases at V and 0 bases at J, with 20 bases between. From germline, CDR1 is MNHNS and CDR2 SASEGT. The CDR3 nucleotides are TGTGCCAGCAGTGAATCCCAACGGGGGAATACCTACTCCTACAATGAGCAGTTCTTC. It translates to CASSESQRGNTYSYNEQFF.

The chain uses TRBV7-9 and TRBJ2-4; TRBD1 matches at 8 bases. CDR1 is SEHNR, CDR2 FQNEAQ, per germline (reference sequence). The CDR3 consists of 15 residues. The V and J ends lost 2 bases and 6 bases, in that order; junction bases with no gene match: 6. CDR3 in amino acids: CASSLLGTGGNIQYF. The DNA for the CDR3 is TGTGCCAGCAGCTTACTCGGGACAGGAGGAAACATTCAGTACTTC.

The chain couples TRBV19 to TRBJ2-7; 8 nucleotides align to TRBD2. V lost 3 bases, J lost 1 base, and 2 bases stayed unmatched. CDR1 and CDR2 (germline): LNHDA, SQIVND (reference sequence). This CDR3 has 14 residues. CDR3 DNA sequence: TGTGCCAGTAGTATTGGGACTAGTTCCTACGAGCAGTACTTC. Amino acids: CASSIGTSSYEQYF.

V usage is TRBV10-3 and J usage is TRBJ2-1; 7 bases map to TRBD1. This CDR3 has 13 amino acids. The trim removed 7 bases at V and 6 bases at J, leaving 6 bases unmatched. The germline CDR1 and CDR2 sequences are ENHRY and SYGVKD. The CDR3 is CAIIPTGRNEQFF. The CDR3 DNA reads as TGTGCCATCATTCCGACAGGGCGCAATGAGCAGTTCTTC.

This chain joins TRBV7-2 and TRBJ2-7; 7 positions match TRBD2. The CDR3 length is 15 residues. Germline values: CDR1 SGHTA, CDR2 FQGNSA. Trimming cost V 4 bases and J 3 bases; bases outside gene matches: 9. The CDR3 region is CASSSKSGVGYEQYF. In DNA form, the CDR3 reads TGTGCCAGCAGCTCGAAAAGCGGGGTAGGCTACGAGCAGTACTTC.

This sequence joins TRBV2 and TRBJ2-7, with D perhaps matching TRBD2 (6 bases). This CDR3 comprises 13 residues. V lost 10 bases, J lost 5 bases, and 18 bases lay in between. Per germline, CDR1 SNHLY and CDR2 FYNNEI. CDR3: CANTGTDYDEQYF. The CDR3 region has the DNA TGTGCCAACACCGGGACGGACTACGACGAGCAGTACTTC.

This chain uses TRBV11-1 with TRBJ1-2, with 8 positions matching TRBD1. The CDR3 extends over 17 amino acids. V was clipped by 5 bases and J by 0 bases; unmatched bases: 11. CDR1 and CDR2 from the germline V gene are SGHAT and FQDESV (reference sequence). The CDR3 nucleotides read TGTGCCAGCAGCGACGGACAGGGAGCAGGACCTAACTATGGCTACACCTTC. It yields the protein CASSDGQGAGPNYGYTF.

This chain joins TRBV9 and TRBJ1-1; D not resolved. V was trimmed by 8 bases and J by 0 bases, leaving 20 bases between them. CDR1 is SGDLS, CDR2 YYNGEE, per germline. The CDR3 has 16 residues. In DNA form, the CDR3 reads TGTGCCAGTCCACAGAAGCCTGTTTACGTGAACACTGAAGCTTTCTTT. Translating it yields CASPQKPVYVNTEAFF.

The chain has TRBV5-1 and TRBJ2-7; tentatively, D is TRBD1 (5 bases). Germline V CDR1 and CDR2: SGHRS, YFSETQ. The ends were cut back, 0 bases at V and 6 bases at J, with 10 bases in the middle. The CDR3 loop spans 13 amino acids. CDR3: CASSLVPGPEQYF. The CDR3 coding sequence is TGCGCCAGCAGCTTGGTACCAGGGCCCGAGCAGTACTTC.

This chain joins TRBV5-6 and TRBJ1-6; possibly TRBD1 for D (6 bases). CDR1 is SGHDT and CDR2 is YYEEEE in the germline V gene. The CDR3 covers 16 residues. V gave up 4 bases and J gave up 5 bases, with 16 bases separating them. CDR3: CASSHSPGHNNSPLHF. CDR3 nucleotides: TGTGCCAGCAGCCACTCCCCGGGACACAATAATTCACCCCTCCACTTT.

The V gene is TRBV19, the J gene TRBJ1-5, with TRBD1 matching over 7 bases. V dropped 3 bases and J dropped 7; count of bases not matched to a gene: 6. CDR3 size: 14 residues. Germline V gene sequence: CDR1 LNHDA, CDR2 SQIVND (reference sequence). CDR3: CASSMRGLRQPQHF. The CDR3 DNA sequence: TGTGCCAGTAGTATGAGGGGGCTAAGGCAGCCCCAGCATTTT.

This chain joins TRBV6-5 and TRBJ1-2; D gene unclear. Per germline, CDR1 MNHEY and CDR2 SVGAGI. This CDR3 region has 13 residues. V shed 0 bases and J shed 6 bases, with 8 bases lying between them. DNA of the CDR3: TGTGCCAGCAGTTACTCACCGTTAGATGGCTACACCTTC. Its translation: CASSYSPLDGYTF.

This chain connects TRBV5-1 to TRBJ2-7, with D tentatively TRBD1 (6 bases). With 2 bases removed from V and 2 bases from J, the gap between germline ends came to 11 bases. This CDR3 is built from 14 residues. From germline, CDR1 is SGHRS and CDR2 YFSETQ. CDR3 in DNA: TGCGCCAGCAGCTTACCGGGACAACCCTACGAGCAGTACTTC. This gives the protein CASSLPGQPYEQYF.

The V gene is TRBV5-4, the J gene TRBJ2-1, with 9 bases fitting TRBD2. The CDR3 covers 12 residues. Per the germline V gene, CDR1 is SGHNT and CDR2 is YYREEE (reference sequence). Unmatched junction bases numbered 2, after V lost 7 bases and J lost 6 bases. The CDR3 loop reads CASAGGFNEQFF. CDR3 DNA: TGTGCCAGCGCGGGAGGGTTCAATGAGCAGTTCTTC.

For the CDR3, the DNA is TGCGCCAGCAGCCAGGCCGGGACAGGGGTCCGGCAGTTCTTC. Residues: CASSQAGTGVRQFF. The chain combines TRBV5-1 with TRBJ2-1; 10 bases line up with TRBD1. Trimming removed 4 bases from V and 12 bases from J; junction bases left unmatched: 10. CDR1 and CDR2 from the germline V gene are SGHRS and YFSETQ. CDR3 length: 14 amino acids.

The CDR3: CASSLGRRTEAFF. The DNA for the CDR3 is TGTGCCAGCAGCTTAGGGAGGAGGACTGAAGCTTTCTTT. The chain combines TRBV7-2 with TRBJ1-1; D remains unclear. The CDR3 has 13 residues. V was shortened by 1 base and J by 5 bases, with 8 bases between the two germline ends. The germline V gene has CDR1 SGHTA and CDR2 FQGNSA. The full variable domain, rest sourced from reference TRBV7-2 and TRBJ1-1, is GAGVSQSPSNKVTEKGKDVELRCDPISGHTALYWYRQSLGQGLEFLIYFQGNSAPDKSGLPSDRFSAERTGGSVSTLTIQRTQQEDSAVYLCASSLGRRTEAFFGQGTRLTVV.